The present entry profiles one T cell receptor beta chain with its context. The target antigen is unknown. Germline V CDR1 and CDR2: MNHEY, SVGEGT. The CDR3 covers 12 residues. V gave up 5 bases and J gave up 8 bases, with 12 bases separating them. This sample was taken from a study of T cell responses to AZD1222 COVID-19 vaccine. Study-wide results and limits: Donors in the cohort were predominantly white British and more often female, and clonal diversity was possibly underestimated. Repertoire collection took place solely once the T cell response had peaked.

Generated by immunoSEQ multiplex PCR, the TCRdb table keeps only in-frame clones and is missing some. This sample yields some 200,000 clones, of which approximately 91% are seen a single time; approximately 0.97% belongs to the top ten. This chain connects TRBV6-2 or TRBV6-3 to TRBJ1-2; perhaps TRBD1 as D (5 bases). The starting material was peripheral blood, obtained on day 0 of AZD1222 vaccination. This sequence was found in an adult in good health. CDR3: CASSPQDSGYTF. The CDR3 nucleotides read TGTGCCAGCAGTCCGCAAGACAGCGGCTACACCTTC.